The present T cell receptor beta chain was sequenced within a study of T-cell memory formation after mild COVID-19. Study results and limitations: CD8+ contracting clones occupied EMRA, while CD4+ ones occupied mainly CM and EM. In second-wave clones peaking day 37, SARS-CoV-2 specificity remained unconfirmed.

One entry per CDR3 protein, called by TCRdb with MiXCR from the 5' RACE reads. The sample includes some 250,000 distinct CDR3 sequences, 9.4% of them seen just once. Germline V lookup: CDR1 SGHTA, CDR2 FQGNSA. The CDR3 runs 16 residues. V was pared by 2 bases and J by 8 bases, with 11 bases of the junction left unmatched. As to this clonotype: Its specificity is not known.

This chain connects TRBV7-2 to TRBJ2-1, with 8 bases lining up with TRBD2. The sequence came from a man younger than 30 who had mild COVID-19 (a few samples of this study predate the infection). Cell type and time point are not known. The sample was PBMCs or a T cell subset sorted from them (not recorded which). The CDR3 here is CASSLMGGGPLDEQFF. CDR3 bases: TGTGCCAGCAGCTTAATGGGCGGGGGGCCTCTGGATGAGCAGTTCTTC.